This T cell receptor (beta chain) appears in the sequencing data of a study of early T cells in non-severe SARS-CoV-2 infection. Findings and caveats of the study: Comparison of clonotypes with VDJdb favored anti-spike CD8 responses while missing private and CD4 specificities.

Individual cDNA molecules each received unique molecular identifiers attached to them. TCRdb independently ran MiXCR on the 5' RACE reads; one entry per CDR3 protein. Of approximately 90,000 distinct CDR3 sequences in the sample, 16% were seen once. A remark on this clonotype: Its matching antigen is unknown.

The V end lost 3 bases, the J end lost 9 bases, and 14 bases lay between the germline ends. The CDR3 extends over 13 amino acids. Germline CDR1 and CDR2: KGHSH and LQKENI. Sequences were derived from whole blood, sampled at baseline. This clonotype was sampled from an adult who was a healthcare worker with PCR-confirmed SARS-CoV-2 infection or an uninfected control (not recorded which). This chain uses TRBV18 with TRBJ2-5, with D perhaps matching TRBD1 (6 bases). The CDR3 DNA reads TGTGCCAGCTCACCGGAGGACAGCCGGGCCCAGTACTTC. Its protein is CASSPEDSRAQYF.